This T cell receptor (beta chain) was identified during a study of T cell repertoires in cytomegalovirus infection. Overall study: CMV epitopes that were recently identified and HLA-C-restricted were used alongside well-studied HLA-B-restricted ones. Matching HLA type and CMV infection were both indicated by public TCR beta signatures.

One entry per CDR3 protein results from TCRdb running MiXCR on the reads. The sample consists of 650,000 to 900,000 distinct CDR3 sequences, roughly 29% of them appearing once. Study results and limitations: Dominating the ex vivo response were HLA-C-restricted CMV-specific TCR beta clonotypes. People with CMV and the relevant HLA were identified by cumulative public TCR beta family frequency.

In its sample, this clonotype was seen a few times. Its antigen is not known. CDR1 and CDR2 from the germline V gene are LNHNV and YYDKDF (reference sequence). The CDR3 runs to 16 residues. The V end lost 3 bases, the J end lost 0 bases, and 14 bases lay between the germline ends. The chain couples TRBV15 to TRBJ1-1; D ambiguous. The clonotype was recovered from a human donor in good health (CMV status not recorded). Some clones in this sample may be carry-over from other donors' samples. The source material was cultured CD8+ T cells from PBMCs, sampled from culture after CMV antigen stimulation. CDR3 DNA: TGTGCCACCAGCAGGGGGTCCTCGTTTATGAACACTGAAGCTTTCTTT. Its protein product is CATSRGSSFMNTEAFF.